These 29 T cell receptor beta chains were sequenced from one sample in a study of naive and memory T cell subsets. Amplification of ligated cDNA took four PCR rounds with SP2 and nested alpha and beta constant primers. TCRdb processed the 5' RACE reads anew with MiXCR; each CDR3 protein has one entry. Here the sample spans 50,000 or so distinct CDR3 sequences, about 7.2% being singletons. An oligonucleotide containing a UMI was ligated to the 3' end of TCR cDNA. The receptors stem from a male donor in good health.

The V gene is TRBV14, the J gene TRBJ2-7; D not resolved. V was clipped by 0 bases and J by 5 bases, with 20 bases between them. Germline V lookup: CDR1 SGHDN, CDR2 FVKESK. The CDR3 runs 17 residues. Here the CDR3 DNA reads TGTGCCAGCAGCCAAGATTGGGCTAGATGGGCCCTTAACGAGCAGTACTTC. It encodes CASSQDWARWALNEQYF.

This clonotype was seen a handful of times. The chain couples TRBV6-1 to TRBJ2-5; D possibly corresponds to TRBD1 (6 bases). Trimming took 4 bases from V and 3 from J, leaving 18 bases between them. CDR3 length equals 16 residues. CDR1 is MNHNS and CDR2 is SASEGT in the germline V gene. The CDR3 nucleotides are TGTGCCAGCAGTGTACACAGGGATACCCCCGAAGAGACCCAGTACTTC. Translating it yields CASSVHRDTPEETQYF.

The chain is built from TRBV7-6 and TRBJ1-1, with 10 nucleotides matching TRBD1. The CDR3 extends over 17 amino acids. Germline CDR1 and CDR2: SGHVS and FNYEAQ. Losses at the gene ends were 4 bases for V and 3 bases for J; bases not matched to a gene: 11. Here the CDR3 DNA reads TGTGCCAGCAGCTCTCGGATGGGGACAGGGGAGGACACTGAAGCTTTCTTT. Translated, it gives CASSSRMGTGEDTEAFF.

The V gene is TRBV5-4, the J gene TRBJ2-3; D remains ambiguous. The CDR3 runs 14 residues. The V and J ends lost 3 bases and 1 base respectively, with 9 bases between them. Germline CDR1 and CDR2: SGHNT and YYREEE (reference sequence). CDR3 in amino acids: CASSSQARTDTQYF. For the CDR3, the DNA is TGTGCCAGCAGCTCTCAGGCCCGCACAGATACGCAGTATTTT.

The chain joins TRBV7-2 to TRBJ2-2; D uncertain. The CDR3 has 14 amino acids. From germline, CDR1 is SGHTA and CDR2 FQGNSA. V was clipped by 5 bases and J by 4 bases, with 11 bases between them. The CDR3 sequence is CASSPTDGTGELFF. The CDR3 DNA reads as TGTGCCAGCAGCCCTACAGATGGCACCGGGGAGCTGTTTTTT.

The chain carries TRBV20-1 and TRBJ1-2; D is ambiguous. The CDR3 covers 11 residues. Germline assignment: CDR1 DFQATT and CDR2 SNEGSKA (reference sequence). Here the CDR3 reads CIARALYGYTF. CDR3 nucleotide sequence: TGCATCGCTCGGGCACTTTATGGCTACACCTTC.

The CDR3 spells CASSRVLAGGASYNEQFF. The CDR3 DNA reads as TGTGCCAGCAGCCGAGTTCTAGCGGGAGGCGCCTCCTACAATGAGCAGTTCTTC. This chain connects TRBV14 to TRBJ2-1; TRBD2 aligns across 11 bases. The germline V gene has CDR1 SGHDN and CDR2 FVKESK. V was clipped by 4 bases and J by 0 bases; unmatched bases: 8. The CDR3 runs 18 residues. Complete variable domain (other parts from reference TRBV14 and TRBJ2-1): EAGVTQFPSHSVIEKGQTVTLRCDPISGHDNLYWYRRVMGKEIKFLLHFVKESKQDESGMPNNRFLAERTGGTYSTLKVQPAELEDSGVYFCASSRVLAGGASYNEQFFGPGTRLTVL.

This clonotype was picked up many times. This chain uses TRBV7-6 with TRBJ2-7; D may be TRBD2 (6 bases). V lost 4 bases and J 1 base, leaving 11 bases between the germline ends. Germline V gene lookup returns CDR1 SGHVS and CDR2 FNYEAQ. CDR3 length equals 14 residues. For the CDR3, the DNA is TGTGCCAGCAGCTCCGGGACTGTGTCCTACGAGCAGTACTTC. Amino acid sequence: CASSSGTVSYEQYF. Full variable domain (outside the CDR3, taken from reference TRBV7-6 and TRBJ2-7): GAGVSQSPRYKVTKRGQDVALRCDPISGHVSLYWYRQALGQGPEFLTYFNYEAQQDKSGLPNDRFSAERPEGSISTLTIQRTEQRDSAMYRCASSSGTVSYEQYFGPGTRLTVT.

The chain combines TRBV3-1 with TRBJ1-6, with D possibly matching TRBD1 (5 bases). Trimming removed 3 bases at V and 15 bases at J, with 24 bases between. The germline gives CDR1 LGHDT, CDR2 YNNKEL (reference sequence). The CDR3 extends over 16 amino acids. CDR3 bases: TGTGCCAGCAGCCAGAGGTCGGGACGGTCGAATTCGGGCCTCCACTTT. Amino acids: CASSQRSGRSNSGLHF.

The chain combines TRBV29-1 with TRBJ2-6; unclear D gene. The CDR3 is made up of 12 amino acids. V was pared by 3 bases and J by 0 bases, with 0 bases between. Per germline, CDR1 SQVTM and CDR2 ANQGSEA. Here the CDR3 DNA reads TGCAGCGTTGACTCTGGGGCCAACGTCCTGACTTTC. Translating gives CSVDSGANVLTF.

This clonotype appeared many times. The chain joins TRBV3-1 to TRBJ2-1; D gene uncertain. Trimming removed 0 bases at V and 5 bases at J, with 8 bases between. The germline gives CDR1 LGHDT, CDR2 YNNKEL (reference sequence). The CDR3 is 14 amino acids. CDR3 region: CASSQDGPNNEQFF. The DNA for the CDR3 is TGTGCCAGCAGCCAAGATGGGCCAAACAATGAGCAGTTCTTC.

This clonotype was detected a few times. The J gene is TRBJ2-1, the V gene TRBV9, with no clear D. The germline V gene has CDR1 SGDLS and CDR2 YYNGEE. The V end lost 0 bases, the J end lost 7 bases, and 8 bases lay between the germline ends. The length of the CDR3 is 13 residues. The CDR3 here is CASSVVWRNEQFF. The CDR3 region has the DNA TGTGCCAGCAGCGTAGTTTGGAGAAATGAGCAGTTCTTC.

The chain employs TRBV4-1 and TRBJ2-5, with 9 bases that match TRBD2. The CDR3 totals 17 residues. Trimming removed 0 bases from V and 5 bases from J; junction bases left unmatched: 10. Germline assignment: CDR1 MGHRA and CDR2 YSYEKL. The CDR3 region has the DNA TGCGCCAGCAGCCAAGATGGGGCGGGAGGGCTCCGCGAGACCCAGTACTTC. Translated: CASSQDGAGGLRETQYF.

This clonotype was seen more than once but under ten times. This chain uses TRBV5-1 with TRBJ2-5; D is ambiguous. Trimming removed 3 bases from V and 1 base from J, with 10 bases in between. This CDR3 has 14 residues. Germline V gene sequence: CDR1 SGHRS, CDR2 YFSETQ. The CDR3 spells CASSSVGSQETQYF. DNA for the CDR3: TGCGCCAGCAGCTCCGTGGGCAGCCAAGAGACCCAGTACTTC.

This clonotype was detected ten times or more. V usage is TRBV9 and J usage is TRBJ2-7, with 7 bases identical to TRBD2. Unmatched junction bases numbered 6, after V lost 0 bases and J lost 3 bases. Germline V gives CDR1 SGDLS, CDR2 YYNGEE. The length of the CDR3 is 15 residues. The CDR3 is CASSVGASGHYEQYF. For the CDR3, the DNA is TGTGCCAGCAGCGTAGGGGCTAGCGGACACTACGAGCAGTACTTC.

A note on this clonotype: A much larger clone is a single base away; this may be a read error. This chain uses TRBV12-3 or TRBV12-4 with TRBJ1-1; 7 bases line up with TRBD1. This CDR3 is 13 amino acids long. With V trimmed by 6 bases and J by 9 bases, 10 bases remained unmatched. CDR3 nucleotide sequence: TGTGCCAGCAGACTCACCCGGGGACAGCAAGCTTTCTTT. It specifies CASRLTRGQQAFF.

This clonotype was seen only a few times. This chain uses TRBV19 with TRBJ1-5; D is unresolved. The CDR3 loop spans 14 amino acids. Trimming removed 7 bases at V and 3 bases at J, with 13 bases between. Germline lookup yields CDR1 LNHDA and CDR2 SQIVND (reference sequence). CDR3 DNA: TGTGCCAGTATTTCGGGCAGCCACAATCAGCCCCAGCATTTT. It translates to CASISGSHNQPQHF.

This clonotype was recorded at least ten times. The V gene is TRBV28, the J gene TRBJ2-2; D not certain. Germline-derived CDR1 and CDR2 are MDHEN and SYDVKM. V was cut by 8 bases and J by 5 bases, with 9 bases left in between. There are 12 residues in the CDR3. CDR3: CASLRETGELFF. The CDR3 DNA reads as TGTGCCAGCCTGAGAGAAACCGGGGAGCTGTTTTTT. Full variable domain (remainder filled in from reference TRBV28 and TRBJ2-2): DVKVTQSSRYLVKRTGEKVFLECVQDMDHENMFWYRQDPGLGLRLIYFSYDVKMKEKGDIPEGYSVSREKKERFSLILESASTNQTSMYLCASLRETGELFFGEGSRLTVL.

This clonotype has only one observation. Possible read error: a much larger clone is one base away. The chain uses TRBV20-1 and TRBJ2-7; tentative D call: TRBD1 (5 bases). This CDR3 region has 13 residues. Germline V gene sequence: CDR1 DFQATT, CDR2 SNEGSKA (reference sequence). V dropped 0 bases and J dropped 6 bases, with 12 bases sitting between them. CDR3 region: CSARERQYCEQYF. CDR3 DNA: TGCAGTGCTAGAGAAAGACAGTACTGCGAGCAGTACTTC.

V gene TRBV20-1 combines with J gene TRBJ2-3, with TRBD2 matching 9 bases. CDR3 length: 21 amino acids. Germline CDR1 is DFQATT and CDR2 is SNEGSKA (reference sequence). The DNA of the CDR3 is TGCAGCTGTCCCGCCCTAGCTTATGGGCAGCGGGAGGCCGAAGTAGCAGATACGCAGTATTTT. It encodes CSCPALAYGQREAEVADTQYF.

On this clonotype itself: It may be a read error: a sequence one base away is much more abundant. This sequence joins TRBV18 and TRBJ1-1; the D is unclear. Germline CDR1 KGHSH, CDR2 LQKENI. V was trimmed by 5 bases and J by 3 bases, leaving 16 bases between them. This CDR3 is built from 15 residues. CDR3 sequence reads: CASSALINGDTEAFF. CDR3 DNA sequence: TGTGCCAGCTCAGCCCTGATAAATGGGGACACTGAAGCTTTCTTT.

This clonotype was seen at least ten times. The J gene is TRBJ2-2, the V gene TRBV6-1, with D possibly TRBD1 on 6 matching bases. Germline CDR1 reads MNHNS; CDR2 reads SASEGT. The CDR3 sequence is 15 residues long. V was trimmed by 2 bases and J by 1 base, leaving 8 bases between them. The CDR3 DNA reads TGTGCCAGCAGTGAAATAGGGGGGAACACCGGGGAGCTGTTTTTT. As protein: CASSEIGGNTGELFF.

About this clonotype itself: Compared with germline, one end of the junction differs, possibly owing to a read error. The genes are TRBV2 and TRBJ1-1; D is ambiguous. CDR1 SNHLY and CDR2 FYNNEI come from the germline V gene. The CDR3 spans 13 residues. Written as DNA, the CDR3 is TGTGCCAGCAAAGGCAATTTGGGCACTGATGCTTTCTTT. It specifies CASKGNLGTDAFF.

There are many counts of this clonotype. This chain uses TRBV6-5 with TRBJ2-2; 7 nucleotides match TRBD2. The CDR3 has 17 amino acids. The V and J ends lost 2 bases and 5 bases, in that order; junction bases with no gene match: 11. Germline CDR1 reads MNHEY; CDR2 reads SVGAGI. The CDR3, as DNA: TGTGCCAGCAGTTACAGTTCAGCGGGGAGGGGAACCGGGGAGCTGTTTTTT. This codes for CASSYSSAGRGTGELFF.

The chain has TRBV10-3 and TRBJ1-6; no definite D call. Germline-derived CDR1 and CDR2 are ENHRY and SYGVKD. The CDR3 loop spans 16 amino acids. V lost 0 bases to trimming and J lost 9 bases, with 15 bases between them. The CDR3 nucleotides are TGTGCCATCAGTGAGTCGGAGGATGTAAAGGTTTCACCCCTCCACTTT. Its translation: CAISESEDVKVSPLHF.

Details on this clonotype: This may stem from a read error, because a much larger clone lies one nucleotide away. The gene calls are TRBV30 and TRBJ2-6, with a possible D match to TRBD1 (6 bases). Germline lookup yields CDR1 GTSNPN and CDR2 SVGIG (reference sequence). There are 20 residues in the CDR3. In DNA, the CDR3 is TGTGCCTGGAGTGTACTGTCAGGGGCAGTACTACCCTCTGGGGCCAGCGTCCTGACTTTC. Translation gives CAWSVLSGAVLPSGASVLTF.

This clonotype was found a few times. V usage is TRBV12-3 or TRBV12-4 and J usage is TRBJ2-4; 10 bases are shared with TRBD2. This CDR3 is built from 15 residues. Losses at the gene ends were 6 bases for V and 6 bases for J; bases not matched to a gene: 8. The CDR3 region has the DNA TGTGCCAGCAGATCTCTAGCGGGAGTTAGAAACATTCAGTACTTC. Its protein product is CASRSLAGVRNIQYF.

This clonotype was seen at least ten times. The chain is built from TRBV20-1 and TRBJ1-5, with no clear D. CDR1 is DFQATT, CDR2 SNEGSKA, per germline (reference sequence). This CDR3 comprises 16 residues. V lost 0 bases, J lost 4 bases, and 16 bases lay in between. The CDR3 region is CSARDEEGAPNQPQHF. In DNA, the CDR3 is TGCAGTGCTAGAGATGAAGAAGGTGCACCAAATCAGCCCCAGCATTTT.

This clonotype showed up many times. The chain recombines TRBV5-1 with TRBJ2-2, with TRBD1 identical over 7 bases. This CDR3 has 14 residues. J gave up 3 bases and V 6 bases, and 5 bases lay outside the gene matches. Germline V lookup: CDR1 SGHRS, CDR2 YFSETQ. The CDR3 here is CASNRDSHTGELFF. For the CDR3, the DNA is TGCGCCAGCAACAGGGACAGCCACACCGGGGAGCTGTTTTTT.